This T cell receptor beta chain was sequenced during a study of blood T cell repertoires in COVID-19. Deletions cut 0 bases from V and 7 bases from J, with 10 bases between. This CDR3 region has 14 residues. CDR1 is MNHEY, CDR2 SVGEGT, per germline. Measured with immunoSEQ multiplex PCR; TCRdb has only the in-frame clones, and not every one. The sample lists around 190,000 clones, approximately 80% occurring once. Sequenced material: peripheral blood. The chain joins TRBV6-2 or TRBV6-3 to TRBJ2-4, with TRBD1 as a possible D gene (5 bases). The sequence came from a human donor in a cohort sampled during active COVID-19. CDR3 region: CASSYSYRTNIQYF. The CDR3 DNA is TGTGCCAGCAGTTACTCCTACAGGACGAACATTCAGTACTTC.